This T cell receptor beta chain was recovered during a study of blood T cells in healthy people across ages. At the level of the study: T cells yielded about one barcoded beta molecule per two cells through template switching. The study's findings and limits: Per million T cells, TCR beta diversity dropped roughly linearly as age increased.

Worth noting for this clonotype: Its antigen is still unknown.

Isolation yielded PBMCs, at least 6 million per sample, in every case. Combining a sample-barcoded 5' primer with a J-beta primer mix, a second PCR ran for about 6 to 11 cycles. Each cDNA molecule, via a template-switch adaptor with 12 random nucleotides, was tagged. TCRdb ran MiXCR on the 5' RACE reads and lists one entry per CDR3 protein. The sample lists almost 550,000 distinct CDR3 sequences, more than 20% occurring once. The V gene lost 2 bases and the J gene lost 8 bases, with 14 bases spanning the gap. Germline CDR1 is KGHDR and CDR2 is SFDVKD. CDR3 length: 15 residues. The sample also formed part of further work on T cells of mothers and their children.

The rearrangement uses TRBV24-1 and TRBJ1-4; D ambiguous. This receptor was taken from a boy aged 5-17 years in good health. The sequenced sample consisted of blood. CDR3 DNA sequence: TGTGCCACCAGTGATTCTGGAACCATGCCCGAAAAACTGTTTTTT. Its translation: CATSDSGTMPEKLFF.